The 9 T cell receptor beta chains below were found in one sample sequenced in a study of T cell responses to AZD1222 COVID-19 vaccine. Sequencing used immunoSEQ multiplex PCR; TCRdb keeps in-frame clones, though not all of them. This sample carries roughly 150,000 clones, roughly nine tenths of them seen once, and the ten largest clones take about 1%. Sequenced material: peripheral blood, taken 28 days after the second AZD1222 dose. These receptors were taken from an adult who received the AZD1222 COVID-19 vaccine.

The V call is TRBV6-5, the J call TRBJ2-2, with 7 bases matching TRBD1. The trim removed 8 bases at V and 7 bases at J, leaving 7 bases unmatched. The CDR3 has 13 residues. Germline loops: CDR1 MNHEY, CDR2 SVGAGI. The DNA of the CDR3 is TGTGCCAGCTTAACACAGGGGAACGGGGAGCTGTTTTTT. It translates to CASLTQGNGELFF.

CDR3 loop: CASGLTGAYTEAFF. Written as DNA, the CDR3 is TGTGCTAGTGGTTTGACAGGGGCCTATACTGAAGCTTTCTTT. The rearrangement joins TRBV12-5 to TRBJ1-1; 7 nucleotides agree with TRBD1. CDR1 LGHNT and CDR2 FRNRAP come from the germline V gene. The CDR3 totals 14 residues. V lost 2 bases to trimming and J lost 5 bases; unmatched junction nucleotides: 5. Full variable domain (rest looked up from reference TRBV12-5 and TRBJ1-1): DARVTQTPRHKVTEMGQEVTMRCQPILGHNTVFWYRQTMMQGLELLAYFRNRAPLDDSGMPKDRFSAEMPDATLATLKIQPSEPRDSAVYFCASGLTGAYTEAFFGQGTRLTVV.

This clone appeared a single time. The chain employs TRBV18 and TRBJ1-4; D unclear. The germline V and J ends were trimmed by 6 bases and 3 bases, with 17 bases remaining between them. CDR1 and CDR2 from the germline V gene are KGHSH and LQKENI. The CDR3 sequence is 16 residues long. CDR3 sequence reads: CASSTRPGVSNEKLFF. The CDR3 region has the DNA TGTGCCAGCTCCACAAGGCCCGGAGTGTCTAATGAAAAACTGTTTTTT. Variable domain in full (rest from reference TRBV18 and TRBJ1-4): NAGVMQNPRHLVRRRGQEARLRCSPMKGHSHVYWYRQLPEEGLKFMVYLQKENIIDESGMPKERFSAEFPKEGPSILRIQQVVRGDSAAYFCASSTRPGVSNEKLFFGSGTQLSVL.

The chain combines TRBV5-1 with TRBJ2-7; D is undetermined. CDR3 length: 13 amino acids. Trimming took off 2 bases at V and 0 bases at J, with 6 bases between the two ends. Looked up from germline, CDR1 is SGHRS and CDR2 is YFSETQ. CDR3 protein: CASSFGSSYEQYF. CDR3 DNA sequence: TGCGCCAGCAGCTTTGGCAGCTCCTACGAGCAGTACTTC.

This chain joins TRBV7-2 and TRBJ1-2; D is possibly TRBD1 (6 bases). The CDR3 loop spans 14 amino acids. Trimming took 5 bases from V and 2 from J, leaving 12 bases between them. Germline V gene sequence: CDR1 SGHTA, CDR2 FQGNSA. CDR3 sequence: CASSLQGSNYGYTF. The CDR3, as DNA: TGTGCCAGCAGCCTTCAGGGGTCCAACTATGGCTACACCTTC.

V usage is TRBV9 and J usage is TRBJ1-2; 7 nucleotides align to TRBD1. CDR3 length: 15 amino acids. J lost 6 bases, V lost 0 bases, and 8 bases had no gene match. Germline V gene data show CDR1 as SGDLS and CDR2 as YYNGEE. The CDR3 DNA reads TGTGCCAGCAGCGTAGAGTCCAGGGGGGTGGATGGCTACACCTTC. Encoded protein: CASSVESRGVDGYTF.

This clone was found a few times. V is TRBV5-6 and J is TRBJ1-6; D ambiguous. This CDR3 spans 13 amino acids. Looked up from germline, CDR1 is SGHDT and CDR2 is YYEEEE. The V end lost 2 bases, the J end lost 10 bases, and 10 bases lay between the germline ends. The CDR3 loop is CASSLTKFSPLHF. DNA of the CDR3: TGTGCCAGCAGCTTAACCAAATTCTCACCCCTCCACTTT. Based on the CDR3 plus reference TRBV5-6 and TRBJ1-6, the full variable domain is DAGVTQSPTHLIKTRGQQVTLRCSPKSGHDTVSWYQQALGQGPQFIFQYYEEEERQRGNFPDRFSGHQFPNYSSELNVNALLLGDSALYLCASSLTKFSPLHFGNGTRLTVT.

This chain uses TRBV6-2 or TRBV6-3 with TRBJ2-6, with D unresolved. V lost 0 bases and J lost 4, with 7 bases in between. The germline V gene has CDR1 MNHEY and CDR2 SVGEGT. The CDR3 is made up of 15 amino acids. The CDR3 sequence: CASSYSALGANVLTF. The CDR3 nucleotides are TGTGCCAGCAGTTACTCGGCCTTGGGGGCCAACGTCCTGACTTTC.

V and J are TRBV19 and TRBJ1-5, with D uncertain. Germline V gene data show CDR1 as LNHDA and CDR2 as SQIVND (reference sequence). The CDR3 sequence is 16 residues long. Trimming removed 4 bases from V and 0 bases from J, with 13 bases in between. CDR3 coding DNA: TGTGCCAGTAGTAGCGTCGCGGCGGATAGCAATCAGCCCCAGCATTTT. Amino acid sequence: CASSSVAADSNQPQHF.